The 2 T cell receptor beta chains listed next were all sequenced from one sample in a study of beta chain features in type 1 diabetes. Expressed TCRB transcripts were sequenced because the entire RNA isolate underwent reverse transcription. Assay: immunoSEQ multiplex PCR; the TCRdb copy retains only in-frame clones and omits some. The data contain 400,000 to 600,000 clones, approximately 28% of them singletons. Material: naive CD4+ T cells from blood. These receptors were collected from a man aged 18 to 35 in good health.

The rearrangement links TRBV9 to TRBJ2-7; 7 bases line up with TRBD2. V was clipped by 0 bases and J by 6 bases; unmatched bases: 9. Germline CDR1 is SGDLS and CDR2 is YYNGEE. The length of the CDR3 is 15 residues. The CDR3 sequence is CASSVDAGARLEQYF. CDR3 sequence (DNA): TGTGCCAGCAGCGTAGACGCGGGAGCCCGTCTCGAGCAGTACTTC.

The gene calls are TRBV29-1 and TRBJ2-1; possible D gene TRBD2, 6 bases. Trimming stripped 5 bases from V and 7 bases from J, with 12 bases between. In germline, CDR1 is SQVTM, CDR2 ANQGSEA. The CDR3 consists of 12 residues. The CDR3 coding sequence is TGCAGCGTTACCGGGACTCGTAATGAGCAGTTCTTC. Encoded protein: CSVTGTRNEQFF.